A selection of T cell receptor beta chains follows, all from one sample in a study of CD8+ T cells in alopecia areata. Here immunoSEQ multiplex PCR was the method, and the copy in TCRdb shows in-frame clones only, minus some. Counted here are approximately 150,000 clones, 60% to 75% occurring once; the ten biggest clones make up 14%. The sequencing used CD4+ T cells sorted from blood, collected at week 24, from a patient treated with tofacitinib. The receptors shown here come from a human donor with alopecia areata. CDR3s include the opening cysteine and the closing phenylalanine or tryptophan. Fields, in order: V gene, D gene, J gene, clone size, CDR3 protein, CDR3 DNA. D genes are given only for firm matches. Not all rows give a size; the values are once, few, many and, for expanded clones, a class.

V gene: TRBV30
D gene: TRBD1
J gene: TRBJ1-6
clone size: .
CDR3 protein: CAWVGQADSPLHF
CDR3 DNA: TGTGCCTGGGTAGGACAGGCAGATTCACCCCTCCACTTT

V gene: TRBV5-4
D gene: .
J gene: TRBJ2-3
clone size: .
CDR3 protein: CASSLSSTVTDTQYF
CDR3 DNA: TGTGCCAGCAGCTTGAGCTCGACAGTCACAGATACGCAGTATTTT

V gene: TRBV9
D gene: .
J gene: TRBJ1-1
clone size: .
CDR3 protein: CASSPFTGRTEAFF
CDR3 DNA: TGTGCCAGCAGCCCATTCACAGGACGGACTGAAGCTTTCTTT

V gene: TRBV30
D gene: TRBD1
J gene: TRBJ1-5
clone size: .
CDR3 protein: CAWRRTGASNQPQHF
CDR3 DNA: TGTGCCTGGAGGAGGACAGGGGCGAGCAATCAGCCCCAGCATTTT

V gene: TRBV25-1
D gene: .
J gene: TRBJ2-7
clone size: .
CDR3 protein: CASSVSSHEQYF
CDR3 DNA: TGTGCCAGCAGTGTGAGCAGTCACGAGCAGTACTTC

V gene: TRBV19
D gene: .
J gene: TRBJ2-5
clone size: .
CDR3 protein: CASSIDRVETQYF
CDR3 DNA: TGTGCCAGTAGTATAGACCGGGTAGAGACCCAGTACTTC

V gene: TRBV25-1
D gene: .
J gene: TRBJ1-5
clone size: .
CDR3 protein: CASSAVGENQPQHF
CDR3 DNA: TGTGCCAGCAGTGCGGTCGGGGAGAATCAGCCCCAGCATTTT

V gene: TRBV20-1
D gene: .
J gene: TRBJ2-1
clone size: .
CDR3 protein: CSAPVGVEQFF
CDR3 DNA: TGCAGTGCCCCCGTGGGTGTTGAGCAGTTCTTC

V gene: TRBV6-1
D gene: .
J gene: TRBJ2-5
clone size: .
CDR3 protein: CASSLDLEETQYF
CDR3 DNA: TGTGCCAGCAGTCTCGATTTAGAGGAGACCCAGTACTTC

V gene: TRBV30
D gene: TRBD2
J gene: TRBJ2-1
clone size: .
CDR3 protein: CAWSPLTSGVDEQFF
CDR3 DNA: TGTGCCTGGAGTCCCCTGACTAGCGGGGTCGATGAGCAGTTCTTC

V gene: TRBV9
D gene: .
J gene: TRBJ2-3
clone size: .
CDR3 protein: CASSPSGFGGTDTQYF
CDR3 DNA: TGTGCCAGCAGCCCGTCCGGGTTCGGGGGCACAGATACGCAGTATTTT

V gene: TRBV27
D gene: .
J gene: TRBJ2-2
clone size: .
CDR3 protein: CASSFGPNTGELFF
CDR3 DNA: TGTGCCAGCAGTTTCGGCCCGAACACCGGGGAGCTGTTTTTT

V gene: TRBV30
D gene: TRBD2
J gene: TRBJ2-1
clone size: .
CDR3 protein: CASISGGNNEQFF
CDR3 DNA: TGTGCCTCCATTAGCGGGGGGAATAATGAGCAGTTCTTC

V gene: TRBV5-1
D gene: .
J gene: TRBJ2-1
clone size: few
CDR3 protein: CASSSAFEGEQFF
CDR3 DNA: TGCGCCAGCAGTTCGGCGTTCGAGGGTGAGCAGTTCTTC

V gene: TRBV18
D gene: TRBD1
J gene: TRBJ1-2
clone size: .
CDR3 protein: CASSDSTGGFGYTF
CDR3 DNA: TGTGCCAGCTCCGACTCGACAGGGGGCTTTGGCTACACCTTC

V gene: TRBV2
D gene: .
J gene: TRBJ1-2
clone size: .
CDR3 protein: CASKRGAGNNYGYTF
CDR3 DNA: TGTGCCAGCAAGAGGGGCGCGGGGAATAACTATGGCTACACCTTC

V gene: TRBV2
D gene: .
J gene: TRBJ2-2
clone size: .
CDR3 protein: CASSALGELFF
CDR3 DNA: TGTGCCAGCAGCGCCCTGGGGGAGCTGTTTTTT

V gene: TRBV2
D gene: .
J gene: TRBJ1-2
clone size: few
CDR3 protein: CASSVSSHYGYTF
CDR3 DNA: TGTGCCAGCAGTGTTTCGTCGCACTATGGCTACACCTTC

V gene: TRBV30
D gene: .
J gene: TRBJ2-5
clone size: .
CDR3 protein: CAWSVLKETQYF
CDR3 DNA: TGTGCCTGGAGTGTACTGAAAGAGACCCAGTACTTC

V gene: TRBV2
D gene: TRBD2
J gene: TRBJ2-1
clone size: .
CDR3 protein: CASRRLAELIYNEQFF
CDR3 DNA: TGTGCCAGCAGAAGACTAGCGGAACTCATCTACAATGAGCAGTTCTTC

V gene: TRBV2
D gene: .
J gene: TRBJ1-3
clone size: few
CDR3 protein: CASSEGRGSGNTIYF
CDR3 DNA: TGTGCCAGCAGTGAAGGACGGGGCTCTGGAAACACCATATATTTT

V gene: TRBV29-1
D gene: .
J gene: TRBJ1-1
clone size: once
CDR3 protein: CSVVGLYTEAFF
CDR3 DNA: TGCAGCGTTGTCGGGCTTTACACTGAAGCTTTCTTT

V gene: TRBV30
D gene: TRBD2
J gene: TRBJ2-7
clone size: few
CDR3 protein: CAWSRFPGLVYEQYF
CDR3 DNA: TGTGCCTGGAGTCGATTCCCGGGACTAGTCTACGAGCAGTACTTC

V gene: TRBV29-1
D gene: .
J gene: TRBJ2-7
clone size: .
CDR3 protein: CSVESIQGGEQYF
CDR3 DNA: TGCAGCGTTGAAAGCATACAGGGTGGCGAGCAGTACTTC

V gene: TRBV9
D gene: .
J gene: TRBJ1-6
clone size: .
CDR3 protein: CASSPETMTPLHF
CDR3 DNA: TGTGCCAGCAGCCCGGAGACGATGACACCCCTCCACTTT

V gene: TRBV4-1
D gene: .
J gene: TRBJ1-1
clone size: .
CDR3 protein: CASSLYTGKETGSEAFF
CDR3 DNA: TGCGCCAGCAGCCTCTACACCGGGAAAGAAACAGGGTCTGAGGCTTTCTTT

V gene: TRBV7-6
D gene: .
J gene: TRBJ1-3
clone size: .
CDR3 protein: CASSLQGDGGNTIYF
CDR3 DNA: TGTGCCAGCAGCTTACAGGGTGATGGTGGAAACACCATATATTTT

V gene: TRBV12-5
D gene: .
J gene: TRBJ1-4
clone size: .
CDR3 protein: CASGLDGGRGKLFF
CDR3 DNA: TGTGCTAGTGGTTTGGACGGGGGCCGAGGGAAACTGTTTTTT

V gene: TRBV29-1
D gene: .
J gene: TRBJ2-1
clone size: .
CDR3 protein: CSVGPNLGYNEQFF
CDR3 DNA: TGCAGCGTTGGGCCCAATCTAGGGTACAATGAGCAGTTCTTC

V gene: TRBV6-5
D gene: TRBD1
J gene: TRBJ2-3
clone size: .
CDR3 protein: CASSRQGGVTDTQYF
CDR3 DNA: TGTGCCAGCAGCAGACAGGGGGGAGTCACAGATACGCAGTATTTT

V gene: TRBV29-1
D gene: TRBD1
J gene: TRBJ2-1
clone size: few
CDR3 protein: CSVGQGSTMNEQFF
CDR3 DNA: TGCAGCGTGGGACAGGGGAGTACAATGAATGAGCAGTTCTTC

V gene: TRBV19
D gene: TRBD1
J gene: TRBJ2-7
clone size: .
CDR3 protein: CASAGQGLYEQYF
CDR3 DNA: TGTGCCAGTGCGGGACAGGGACTCTACGAGCAGTACTTC

V gene: TRBV2
D gene: TRBD1
J gene: TRBJ1-5
clone size: .
CDR3 protein: CASKDRYNSNQPQHF
CDR3 DNA: TGTGCCAGCAAGGACAGGTACAATAGCAATCAGCCCCAGCATTTT

V gene: TRBV5-1
D gene: TRBD2
J gene: TRBJ2-3
clone size: .
CDR3 protein: CASSSAGGPGTQYF
CDR3 DNA: TGCGCCAGCAGTTCCGCGGGGGGGCCCGGTACGCAGTATTTT

V gene: TRBV20-1
D gene: TRBD2
J gene: TRBJ2-5
clone size: once
CDR3 protein: CSPGGKETQYF
CDR3 DNA: TGCAGCCCCGGGGGGAAAGAGACCCAGTACTTC

V gene: TRBV2
D gene: .
J gene: TRBJ2-5
clone size: .
CDR3 protein: CASSEVKGRGETQYF
CDR3 DNA: TGTGCCAGCAGTGAAGTTAAGGGAAGGGGAGAGACCCAGTACTTC

V gene: TRBV19
D gene: TRBD1
J gene: TRBJ2-7
clone size: .
CDR3 protein: CASSELPGQDYEQYF
CDR3 DNA: TGTGCCAGTAGTGAACTACCGGGACAGGACTACGAGCAGTACTTC

V gene: TRBV30
D gene: .
J gene: TRBJ1-3
clone size: .
CDR3 protein: CAWSYSGNTIYF
CDR3 DNA: TGTGCCTGGAGCTACTCTGGAAACACCATATATTTT

V gene: TRBV6-1
D gene: .
J gene: TRBJ1-1
clone size: .
CDR3 protein: CASSEWGSNTEAFF
CDR3 DNA: TGTGCCAGCAGTGAATGGGGCAGTAACACTGAAGCTTTCTTT

V gene: TRBV2
D gene: TRBD2
J gene: TRBJ2-2
clone size: .
CDR3 protein: CASSGFLVAGGPGELFF
CDR3 DNA: TGTGCCAGCAGTGGATTCCTCGTAGCGGGGGGGCCCGGGGAGCTGTTTTTT

V gene: TRBV5-1
D gene: .
J gene: TRBJ1-2
clone size: .
CDR3 protein: CASSLEGFGYTF
CDR3 DNA: TGCGCCAGCAGCTTGGAAGGGTTTGGCTACACCTTC

V gene: TRBV25-1
D gene: TRBD1
J gene: TRBJ2-3
clone size: .
CDR3 protein: CASSEYRGRFTDTQYF
CDR3 DNA: TGTGCCAGCAGTGAATATAGGGGGCGGTTTACAGATACGCAGTATTTT

V gene: TRBV30
D gene: .
J gene: TRBJ2-2
clone size: .
CDR3 protein: CAWISWSHTGELFF
CDR3 DNA: TGTGCCTGGATTTCCTGGAGCCACACCGGGGAGCTGTTTTTT

V gene: TRBV30
D gene: .
J gene: TRBJ1-1
clone size: .
CDR3 protein: CAWSVLQGVPFF
CDR3 DNA: TGTGCCTGGAGTGTACTACAGGGCGTCCCTTTCTTT

V gene: TRBV29-1
D gene: TRBD1
J gene: TRBJ2-3
clone size: few
CDR3 protein: CSGDRGTGDTQYF
CDR3 DNA: TGCAGCGGTGACAGGGGGACGGGGGATACGCAGTATTTT

V gene: TRBV28
D gene: TRBD1
J gene: TRBJ2-2
clone size: .
CDR3 protein: CASKGTVANGELFF
CDR3 DNA: TGTGCCAGCAAAGGGACAGTGGCGAACGGGGAGCTGTTTTTT

V gene: TRBV7-2
D gene: .
J gene: TRBJ1-5
clone size: .
CDR3 protein: CASSMTPRNNQPQHF
CDR3 DNA: TGTGCCAGCAGCATGACTCCCAGGAACAATCAGCCCCAGCATTTT

V gene: TRBV4-2
D gene: .
J gene: TRBJ2-7
clone size: .
CDR3 protein: CASSPDGSYEQYF
CDR3 DNA: TGTGCCAGCAGCCCGGACGGCTCCTACGAGCAGTACTTC

V gene: TRBV6-5
D gene: TRBD1
J gene: TRBJ2-4
clone size: few
CDR3 protein: CASRNPTGTANIQYF
CDR3 DNA: TGTGCCAGCAGAAACCCTACCGGGACAGCAAACATTCAGTACTTC

V gene: TRBV6-5
D gene: .
J gene: TRBJ2-5
clone size: many
CDR3 protein: CASSYSVRETQYF
CDR3 DNA: TGTGCCAGCAGTTACTCTGTAAGGGAGACCCAGTACTTC

V gene: TRBV4-1
D gene: .
J gene: TRBJ1-2
clone size: many
CDR3 protein: CASSQEAGKYGYTF
CDR3 DNA: TGCGCCAGCAGCCAAGAAGCAGGGAAATATGGCTACACCTTC